The clone carrying this TCR beta chain was detected once. Its antigen is still unknown. Sequence at one end of the junction differs from germline and may be a read error. This sample's RNA came from whole unsorted tissue. The library came from three nested PCR rounds adapted from ARM-PCR protocols. TCRdb used MiXCR to reprocess the multiplex PCR reads, holding one entry per CDR3 protein. The sample records tens of thousands of distinct CDR3 sequences, over 80% being singletons. These data come from a study of tumor and adjacent non-tumor tissue in lung cancer. CDR3 length equals 14 residues. Germline CDR1 DFQATT, CDR2 SNEGSKA (reference sequence). Study-wide points: Compared with tumor, normal lung showed significantly lower TCR diversity.

The rearrangement uses TRBV20-1 and TRBJ2-2; D tentatively reads TRBD1 or TRBD2 (5 bases each). This TCR was recovered from a woman between 45 and 65 years old with non-small cell lung cancer. The specimen sequenced was lung tumor tissue. The CDR3 coding sequence is TGCAGTGCTGGAGGACATGGGGCGCTAGGGGAGCTATATTTT. Translated: CSAGGHGALGELYF.